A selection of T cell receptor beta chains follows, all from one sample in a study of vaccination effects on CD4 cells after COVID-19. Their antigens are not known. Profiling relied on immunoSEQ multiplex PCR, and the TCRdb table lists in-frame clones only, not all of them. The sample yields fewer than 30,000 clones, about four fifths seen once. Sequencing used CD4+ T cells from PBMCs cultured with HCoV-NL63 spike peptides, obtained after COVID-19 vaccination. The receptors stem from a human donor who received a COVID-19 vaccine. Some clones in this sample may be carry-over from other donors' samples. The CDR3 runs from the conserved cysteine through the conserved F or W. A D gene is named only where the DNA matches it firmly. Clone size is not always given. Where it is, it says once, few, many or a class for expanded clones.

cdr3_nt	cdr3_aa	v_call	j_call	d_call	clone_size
TGTGCTAGTGGTGCCTCTGGGGCCAACGTCCTGACTTTC	CASGASGANVLTF	TRBV12-5	TRBJ2-6	.	once
TGTGCCAGCAGCTTCCTTGGCAGGGGGCCGTCTGGAAACACCATATATTTT	CASSFLGRGPSGNTIYF	TRBV7-2	TRBJ1-3	TRBD1	.
TGTGCCACCAGGCATGGGGGGGCCAGCGGGGAGCTGTTTTTT	CATRHGGASGELFF	TRBV24-1	TRBJ2-2	.	.
TGTGCCTGGAGTGTAACACCGAGGGCCCAGCATTTT	CAWSVTPRAQHF	TRBV30	TRBJ1-5	.	few
TGTGCCTGGAGTGTTGGTGGGGTGGCTAGCAATCAGCCCCAGCATTTT	CAWSVGGVASNQPQHF	TRBV30	TRBJ1-5	.	.
TGTGCCAGTAGTCTTGACAGGAGCATGAACACTGAAGCTTTCTTT	CASSLDRSMNTEAFF	TRBV19	TRBJ1-1	.	.
TGTGCCAGCAGTGAAGTTAGTGGAGCGGTCCCAGTGCGCAATCAGCCCCAGCATTTT	CASSEVSGAVPVRNQPQHF	TRBV28	TRBJ1-5	.	.
TGTGCCAGCAGCTTACATGGAGAGGGGGCATGGGAGCTGTTTTTT	CASSLHGEGAWELFF	TRBV7-3	TRBJ2-2	TRBD1	once
TGTGCCAGCACAGGACAGCTTCTCTACAATGAGCAGTTCTTC	CASTGQLLYNEQFF	TRBV6-5	TRBJ2-1	.	.
TGTGCCACGCGCCTGGACAGCCTCTATGGCTACACCTTC	CATRLDSLYGYTF	TRBV10-3	TRBJ1-2	.	.
TGTGCCAGCAGTGGAGAGGGAGCTCGCACCGGGGAGCTGTTTTTT	CASSGEGARTGELFF	TRBV2	TRBJ2-2	.	.
TGTGCCAGCAGCCCGGACAGGGTGTCAGATACGCAGTATTTT	CASSPDRVSDTQYF	TRBV7-2	TRBJ2-3	TRBD1	.
TGTGCCAGCAGAACGGGCCTGGGCATTCAGTACTTC	CASRTGLGIQYF	TRBV12-3/TRBV12-4	TRBJ2-4	.	.
TGCGCCAGCAGCCCTTTGGGCCTGAACACTGAAGCTTTCTTT	CASSPLGLNTEAFF	TRBV5-1	TRBJ1-1	.	.
TGTGCCAGCAGCTTCCTTCGATTTACAGGGGGTGAACAAAATTCACCCCTCCACTTT	CASSFLRFTGGEQNSPLHF	TRBV7-2	TRBJ1-6	TRBD1	.
TGTGCCTGGAGTGTTACAGGGCGTAATGAAAAACTGTTTTTT	CAWSVTGRNEKLFF	TRBV30	TRBJ1-4	.	.
TGTGCCAGCAGTTACTCGTGGACGGTGAACACTGAAGCTTTCTTT	CASSYSWTVNTEAFF	TRBV6-5	TRBJ1-1	.	few
TGTGCCAGCAGGAAAGGACACCGTGATAATTCACCCCTCCACTTT	CASRKGHRDNSPLHF	TRBV28	TRBJ1-6	.	.
TGTGCCAGCAGCCCTCCAGGGCAGGCGTACGGAAACACCATATATTTT	CASSPPGQAYGNTIYF	TRBV7-2	TRBJ1-3	.	.
TGTGCCAGTAGTATCCGACAGGCAACTAATGAAAAACTGTTTTTT	CASSIRQATNEKLFF	TRBV19	TRBJ1-4	.	.
TGTGCCAGCAGCTTACCAAGGGGCTACATGAACACTGAAGCTTTCTTT	CASSLPRGYMNTEAFF	TRBV7-9	TRBJ1-1	.	few
TGTGCCAGCAGCTTAAATCAAGGGGCCCAAGAGACCCAGTACTTC	CASSLNQGAQETQYF	TRBV7-8	TRBJ2-5	.	.
TGTGCCAGCACCAGACCCCTAACTAGCGGGGGCCAAGAGACCCAGTACTTC	CASTRPLTSGGQETQYF	TRBV3-1/TRBV3-2	TRBJ2-5	TRBD2	.
TGCGCCAGCAGCCCCCAGGCATGGGAAGAGCAGTTCTTC	CASSPQAWEEQFF	TRBV5-1	TRBJ2-1	.	.
TGTGCCAGCAGGCTAGTTAATCGGGGCACTGAAGCTTTCTTT	CASRLVNRGTEAFF	TRBV28	TRBJ1-1	.	.
TGTGCCAGCAGCTCTAACCTCTCTGGAAACACCATATATTTT	CASSSNLSGNTIYF	TRBV7-9	TRBJ1-3	.	.
TGTGCCAGCAGAGGGACGACGAACTATGGCTACACCTTC	CASRGTTNYGYTF	TRBV2	TRBJ1-2	.	.
TGTGCCAGCAGCTTCGACAGGGTGAACACTGAAGCTTTCTTT	CASSFDRVNTEAFF	TRBV7-2	TRBJ1-1	TRBD1	.
TGTGCCAGCAGCTTGGGGGGTGCAACTAATGAAAAACTGTTTTTT	CASSLGGATNEKLFF	TRBV5-6	TRBJ1-4	.	.
TGTGCCAGCAGCGTAGGGGGGGGTGGGAACCAAGAGACCCAGTACTTC	CASSVGGGGNQETQYF	TRBV9	TRBJ2-5	TRBD2	.
TGTGCCAGCAGTAGGGGAGACACAGATACGCAGTATTTT	CASSRGDTDTQYF	TRBV25-1	TRBJ2-3	.	.
TGTGCCAGCAGTTCGGGGATGAATCAGCCCCAGCATTTT	CASSSGMNQPQHF	TRBV6-6	TRBJ1-5	.	.
TGTGCCAGTAGTATGGGGCGGGGGCGCGACACTGAAGCTTTCTTT	CASSMGRGRDTEAFF	TRBV19	TRBJ1-1	.	.
TGTGCCAGCAGTGAATCCCACGGAACAACTAATGAAAAACTGTTTTTT	CASSESHGTTNEKLFF	TRBV6-1	TRBJ1-4	.	few
TGCGCCAGCAGCTTGCGATCCGCCGGGGAGCTGTTTTTT	CASSLRSAGELFF	TRBV5-1	TRBJ2-2	.	.
TGTGCCAGCACCAAGATGGGGGGAACTGAAGCTTTCTTT	CASTKMGGTEAFF	TRBV2	TRBJ1-1	.	.
TGTGCCAGTACCCTCTCCATGCACTTTAACTATGGCTACACCTTC	CASTLSMHFNYGYTF	TRBV19	TRBJ1-2	.	.
TGTGCCAGCAGCCCCAGGGTTACGGAGACCCAGTACTTC	CASSPRVTETQYF	TRBV7-2	TRBJ2-5	.	few
TGTGCCAGCAGCGCCCAACAGGGTGGCTCTGGAAACACCATATATTTT	CASSAQQGGSGNTIYF	TRBV9	TRBJ1-3	.	.
TGTGCCAGCAGCTCCGATATGGGATACACCTTC	CASSSDMGYTF	TRBV28	TRBJ1-2	.	few
TGTGCCAGCTCACCGGAACATTTGTGGGAGGGAGGCCATGGCTACACCTTC	CASSPEHLWEGGHGYTF	TRBV18	TRBJ1-2	.	.
TGTGCCAGCAGCCAGACTAGCGGAACCTACAATGAGCAGTTCTTC	CASSQTSGTYNEQFF	TRBV7-3	TRBJ2-1	TRBD2	.